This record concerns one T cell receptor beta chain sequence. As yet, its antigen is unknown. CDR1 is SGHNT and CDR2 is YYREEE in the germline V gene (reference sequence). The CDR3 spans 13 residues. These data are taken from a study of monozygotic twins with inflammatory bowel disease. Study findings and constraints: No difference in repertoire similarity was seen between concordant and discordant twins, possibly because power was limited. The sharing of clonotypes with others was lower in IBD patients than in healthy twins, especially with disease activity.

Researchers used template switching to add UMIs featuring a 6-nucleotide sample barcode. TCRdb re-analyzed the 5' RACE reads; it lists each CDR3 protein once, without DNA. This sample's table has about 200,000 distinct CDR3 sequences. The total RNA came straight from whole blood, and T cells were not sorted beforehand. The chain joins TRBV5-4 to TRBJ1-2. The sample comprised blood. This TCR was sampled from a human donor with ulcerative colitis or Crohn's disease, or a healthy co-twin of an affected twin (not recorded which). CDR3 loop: CASRTQEIYGYTF. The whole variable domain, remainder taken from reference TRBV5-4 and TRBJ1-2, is ETGVTQSPTHLIKTRGQQVTLRCSSQSGHNTVSWYQQALGQGPQFIFQYYREEENGRGNFPPRFSGLQFPNYSSELNVNALELDDSALYLCASRTQEIYGYTFGSGTRLTVV.